Listed below are T cell receptor beta chains from one sample, sequenced in a study of blood T cell repertoires in COVID-19. The assay was immunoSEQ multiplex PCR, and TCRdb's table has in-frame clones only and misses some. Here the sample spans 110,000 to 150,000 clones, approximately 78% being singletons. Sample: peripheral blood. The receptors stem from a woman over 75 with acute or convalescent COVID-19. CDR3s include the opening cysteine and the closing phenylalanine or tryptophan.

J | V | CDR3
TRBJ2-1 | TRBV10-1 | CASSARAGVTRQFF
TRBJ2-3 | TRBV7-2 | CASSLFPGGITDTQYF
TRBJ2-1 | TRBV4-1 | CASSRRPLRDSLGNEQFF
TRBJ2-7 | TRBV6-5 | CASSYGQGTYEQYF
TRBJ1-4 | TRBV18 | CASSPPDGVSDGELFF
TRBJ2-1 | TRBV15 | CATSRVTGSVDEQFF
TRBJ2-5 | TRBV4-1 | CASSGPLRGGKTQYF
TRBJ2-2 | TRBV19 | CASSRDRNTGELFF
TRBJ2-2 | TRBV4-1 | CASSQVSGRVAGELFF
TRBJ2-2 | TRBV28 | CASRRDRGFTGELFF
TRBJ2-3 | TRBV5-1 | CASSLATQVSTDTQYF
TRBJ2-7 | TRBV2 | CASSEGGHQLYEQYF
TRBJ2-3 | TRBV24-1 | CATRQPFSTDTQYF
TRBJ2-7 | TRBV7-9 | CASSKQGRDVYEQYF
TRBJ2-7 | TRBV24-1 | CATSVGAEQYF
TRBJ1-5 | TRBV28 | CASSPGQTNQPQHF
TRBJ1-5 | TRBV2 | CASTEWQGSNQPQHF
TRBJ2-5 | TRBV7-2 | CASSPSLAGGKETQYF
TRBJ2-3 | TRBV7-6 | CASSLVRGDTQYF
TRBJ1-2 | TRBV28 | CASSRAKGGYTF
TRBJ2-7 | TRBV30 | CAWNPGRAGGLYEQYF
TRBJ2-5 | TRBV7-8 | CASSQRTDQETQYF
TRBJ1-6 | TRBV28 | CASSLGSSYNSPLHF
TRBJ2-7 | TRBV3-1/TRBV3-2 | CASSLIGVDEQYF
TRBJ1-5 | TRBV4-1 | CASSQLPLFGRYSNQPQHF
TRBJ2-1 | TRBV28 | CASNDRESNEQFF
TRBJ1-1 | TRBV27 | CASSLLQGSHTEAFF
TRBJ2-7 | TRBV5-1 | CASSGTGGGREQYF
TRBJ2-2 | TRBV6-5 | CASSYSVAVPGELFF
TRBJ2-3 | TRBV10-2 | CASSLLSTDTQYF
TRBJ1-2 | TRBV5-3 | CARSFLYSGAGSYTF
TRBJ2-3 | TRBV3-1/TRBV3-2 | CASSQGLAGTDTQYF
TRBJ1-5 | TRBV28 | CASSSAGNNQPQHF
TRBJ1-1 | TRBV5-1 | CASSWTANTEAFF
TRBJ1-4 | TRBV18 | CASSPARFNEKLFF
TRBJ1-1 | TRBV7-9 | CASSRDLEAFF
TRBJ2-2 | TRBV7-3 | CASSAAGGHTGELFF
TRBJ2-1 | TRBV7-3 | CASSSRGFQQFF
TRBJ1-1 | TRBV2 | CATRQGANTEAFF
TRBJ1-6 | TRBV6-2/TRBV6-3 | CASSYISGNSPLHF
TRBJ1-4 | TRBV7-6 | CASSLAVQGGLPDEKLFF
TRBJ1-1 | TRBV5-1 | CASSAGTAFTEAFF
TRBJ1-3 | TRBV7-9 | CASSYALAIYF
TRBJ1-4 | TRBV7-9 | CASSFGGPNEKLFF
TRBJ1-2 | TRBV7-9 | CASSLGVGGLEGYTF
TRBJ2-6 | TRBV28 | CASSLTGGLSTGANVLTF
TRBJ1-1 | TRBV28 | CASSLTGGFFTEAFF
TRBJ2-1 | TRBV5-4 | CASSSSPSSYNEQFF
TRBJ1-2 | TRBV16 | CASSQFVRYGYTF
TRBJ1-5 | TRBV27 | CASSLTQRGQPQHF
TRBJ1-2 | TRBV30 | CAWSDGTVFGYTF
TRBJ1-1 | TRBV4-1 | CASSRGSGQPNTEAFF
TRBJ2-7 | TRBV5-1 | CASSLGQGNAYEQYF
TRBJ1-1 | TRBV6-1 | CASSDQGQTEAFF
TRBJ2-7 | TRBV14 | CASSQDPRGSEQYF
TRBJ2-5 | TRBV5-1 | CASSDGLAETQYF
TRBJ1-6 | TRBV6-6 | CASSYLGDRDSPLHF
TRBJ2-2 | TRBV9 | CASSVSRLAGDTGELFF
TRBJ1-2 | TRBV5-1 | CASSLGPYGYTF
TRBJ2-1 | TRBV28 | CASSLIMRDSDEQFF